The TCR beta chain under discussion was sequenced for a study of shared clonotypes between healthy human individuals. Trimming removed 6 bases from V and 2 bases from J, with 19 bases in between. This CDR3 spans 16 amino acids. CDR1 is SGHRS, CDR2 YFSETQ, per germline. Profiling relied on immunoSEQ multiplex PCR, and the TCRdb table lists in-frame clones only, not all of them. The sample holds roughly 2 million clones, almost 96% seen once. The receptor comes from a man aged 18 to 35 in good health. Sequenced: naive CD4+ T cells sorted from blood. Regarding subset: CD45RA+ positively selected. The rearrangement joins TRBV5-1 to TRBJ2-3; D may be TRBD1 (5 bases). The CDR3 loop is CASKRSLTGDTDTQYF. The CDR3 nucleotides read TGCGCCAGCAAGAGGTCGTTAACAGGAGACACAGATACGCAGTATTTT.